This is a list of T cell receptor beta chains from one sample in a study of beta chain features in type 1 diabetes. Method: immunoSEQ multiplex PCR; TCRdb's copy keeps in-frame clones and lacks some. There are a few hundred thousand clones in the sample; roughly 13% occur only once, and over 0.014% lies in the top ten. Sequenced material: naive CD4+ T cells from blood. The receptor source for this set is a woman between 18 and 30 years old with type 1 diabetes. Each CDR3 is given with its conserved first and last residue. Fields, in order: J gene, V gene, clone size, D gene, CDR3 DNA, CDR3 protein. The D gene is left open where the match is weak. Clone size is stated in some rows and not others, as once, few, many or a class when expanded.

>TRBJ1-5|TRBV4-1|-|-
TGCGCCAGCAGCCAAGATCTCCTTAATCAGCCCCAGCATTTT
CASSQDLLNQPQHF
>TRBJ2-1|TRBV7-2|few|TRBD2
TGTGCCAGCAGCTCCCCCTTCGGGAGGAGTCTCGCCTACAATGAGCAGTTCTTC
CASSSPFGRSLAYNEQFF
>TRBJ2-7|TRBV29-1|few|-
TGCAGCGCCACATCGCGTGGGGGGAGCTACGAGCAGTACTTC
CSATSRGGSYEQYF
>TRBJ1-4|TRBV28|few|TRBD1
TGTGCCAGCAGTTTCTCTGGACAGGGAAGAGGGGATGAAAAACTGTTTTTT
CASSFSGQGRGDEKLFF
>TRBJ1-4|TRBV30|-|-
TGTGCCTGGAGTTCATCCTCAGGGGCCCTGCGGGAAAAACTGTTTTTT
CAWSSSSGALREKLFF
>TRBJ1-1|TRBV6-5|once|-
TGTGCCAGCTCAAGACAGCCGAACACTGAAGCTTTCTTT
CASSRQPNTEAFF
>TRBJ2-3|TRBV7-2|-|TRBD1
TGTGCCAGCAGCTTGGGACAGGGAATAGATACGCAGTATTTT
CASSLGQGIDTQYF
>TRBJ2-7|TRBV6-1|-|TRBD1
TGTGCCAGCAGTAGCCGGGACAGGGGCTCGGAGCAGTACTTC
CASSSRDRGSEQYF
>TRBJ2-2|TRBV10-3|few|TRBD1
TGTGCCATCAGCCGAACAGGGGGCCAGACCGGGGAGCTGTTTTTT
CAISRTGGQTGELFF
>TRBJ2-1|TRBV15|many|-
TGTGCCACCAGCGGAGCCAGGGGATATGAGCAGTTCTTC
CATSGARGYEQFF
>TRBJ2-2|TRBV19|-|TRBD2
TGTGCCAGTAGGCCCGGGGGGGGCACCGGGGAGCTGTTTTTT
CASRPGGGTGELFF
>TRBJ2-1|TRBV20-1|-|-
TGCAGTGCCAGCCGGGACAATGAGCAGTTCTTC
CSASRDNEQFF
>TRBJ2-2|TRBV30|-|-
TGTGCCTGGAGTCGAGAAACCGGGGAGCTGTTTTTT
CAWSRETGELFF
>TRBJ2-5|TRBV9|-|-
TGTGCCAGCAGCGTGGGGGCGGAGACCCAGTACTTC
CASSVGAETQYF
>TRBJ2-1|TRBV7-6|few|-
TGTGCCAGCAGCTTATTCCTAGCGTCTAGAGATGAGCAGTTCTTC
CASSLFLASRDEQFF
>TRBJ2-4|TRBV27|-|TRBD2
TGTGCCAGCAGTTTAGGTCCTAGCGGGAGGAACATTCAGTACTTC
CASSLGPSGRNIQYF
>TRBJ2-4|TRBV6-5|-|TRBD1
TGTGCCAGCAATGACAATGGACAGGGGCAGCACATTCAGTACTTC
CASNDNGQGQHIQYF
>TRBJ2-5|TRBV7-6|-|-
TGTGCCAGCAGCCCTAGTGGGACGCGGGAAACCCAGTACTTC
CASSPSGTRETQYF
>TRBJ2-5|TRBV18|few|-
TGTGCCAGCTCACCGGTTGAGGAGACCCAGTACTTC
CASSPVEETQYF
>TRBJ2-6|TRBV5-1|-|-
TGCGCCAGCAGCTTGCTCCCAGCTGGGGCCAACGTCCTGACTTTC
CASSLLPAGANVLTF
>TRBJ2-1|TRBV18|-|-
TGTGCCAGCTCACGGGTCGGACTTTACAATGAGCAGTTCTTC
CASSRVGLYNEQFF
>TRBJ1-5|TRBV5-8|-|-
TGTGCCAGCAGCTTGGCCCGGGGCAATCAGCCCCAGCATTTT
CASSLARGNQPQHF
>TRBJ2-1|TRBV5-1|-|TRBD2
TGCGCCAGCAGCTTTTTCAGTGGACTAGCGGGAGATGAGCAGTTCTTC
CASSFFSGLAGDEQFF
>TRBJ2-1|TRBV5-1|-|TRBD2
TGCGCCAGCAGCTTGAGGAGTCTATCGGGACTAGCGGGAGTAATGTTCTTC
CASSLRSLSGLAGVMFF
>TRBJ2-3|TRBV7-8|-|TRBD2
TGTGCCTCCGCCGGGACTAGCGGGAAGGATACGCAGTATTTT
CASAGTSGKDTQYF
>TRBJ1-5|TRBV5-1|few|-
TGCGCCAGCAGCTTGGGGCCCAGGAATCAGCCCCAGCATTTT
CASSLGPRNQPQHF
>TRBJ2-1|TRBV7-3|-|TRBD2
TGTGCCAGCAGCTATACCGGGACTAACTACAATGAGCAGTTCTTC
CASSYTGTNYNEQFF
>TRBJ2-7|TRBV28|-|TRBD2
TGTGCCAGCAGTTTATCTTGGGGGGGTCACGAGCAGTACTTC
CASSLSWGGHEQYF
>TRBJ2-1|TRBV14|few|TRBD2
TGTGCCAGCAGCCGGACTAGCGGGAGGGCAATAATCCACAATGAGCAGTTCTTC
CASSRTSGRAIIHNEQFF
>TRBJ1-5|TRBV28|few|TRBD1
TGTGCCAGCATCACAGGGGGCGGCAATCAGCCCCAGCATTTT
CASITGGGNQPQHF
>TRBJ2-1|TRBV19|-|TRBD2
TGTGCCAGTAAGGGGGCTAGCGGGAGACCTTCCTACAATGAGCAGTTCTTC
CASKGASGRPSYNEQFF
>TRBJ2-1|TRBV7-3|few|TRBD2
TGTGCCAGCAGCTCCCTTTCCTCTAGCGGGAGGCAGGTCAATGAGCAGTTCTTC
CASSSLSSSGRQVNEQFF
>TRBJ2-3|TRBV29-1|-|-
TGCAGCGGCCTACAGGGGGGAGGGGCAGATACGCAGTATTTT
CSGLQGGGADTQYF
>TRBJ2-1|TRBV28|few|TRBD2
TGTGCCAGCAGGTCCACTAGCGGGAGCGGGTACAATGAGCAGTTCTTC
CASRSTSGSGYNEQFF
>TRBJ2-7|TRBV25-1|-|TRBD2
TGTGCCAGCAGTGAATGGACTAGCGGTCTACTGGAGCAGTACTTC
CASSEWTSGLLEQYF
>TRBJ2-1|TRBV4-2|-|-
TGTGCCAGCAGCCAGGGACTGAACTCCTACAATGAGCAGTTCTTC
CASSQGLNSYNEQFF
>TRBJ2-2|TRBV7-9|few|-
TGTGCCAGCAGCTTCCCAGACGGGGAGCTGTTTTTT
CASSFPDGELFF
>TRBJ2-6|TRBV30|few|TRBD2
TGTGCCTGGAGCCGCCTTAGCGGGTTAAGCTCTGGGGCCAACGTCCTGACTTTC
CAWSRLSGLSSGANVLTF
>TRBJ2-1|TRBV6-5|few|TRBD1
TGTGCCAGCAGTTACCAGAGGACAGGGGGCTACAATGAGCAGTTCTTC
CASSYQRTGGYNEQFF
>TRBJ2-1|TRBV27|-|TRBD2
TGTGCCAGCAGTTCGGGACTACGGTACAATGAGCAGTTCTTC
CASSSGLRYNEQFF
>TRBJ2-3|TRBV9|-|TRBD2
TGTGCCAGCAGCGTAGCTAGTGCGGGAGCTGATACGCAGTATTTT
CASSVASAGADTQYF
>TRBJ1-1|TRBV28|few|TRBD1
TGTGCCAGCAGTTTGGGACAGTCGAACACTGAAGCTTTCTTT
CASSLGQSNTEAFF
>TRBJ2-5|TRBV29-1|few|TRBD2
TGCAGCGTTGGACTAGCGGGAGGGGAGACCCAGTACTTC
CSVGLAGGETQYF
>TRBJ2-1|TRBV5-1|few|TRBD1
TGCGCCAGCAGCAGCCGGGACAGCTCCTACAATGAGCAGTTCTTC
CASSSRDSSYNEQFF